The sequence of this T cell receptor beta chain was determined in a study of beta chain features in type 1 diabetes. Of the isolated RNA, all was reverse transcribed, and so the sequenced material was expressed TCRB transcripts. Naive, central memory and regulatory T cell samples produced a mean of around 4 million reads. Libraries were prepared by immunoSEQ multiplex PCR; TCRdb keeps only in-frame clonotypes and omits some of them. The sample carries under 450,000 clones, about 15% recorded once. This clone was counted between two and nine times. Germline CDR1 and CDR2: SEHNR and FQNEAQ (reference sequence). V lost 1 base to trimming and J lost 8 bases, with 9 bases between them. CDR3 length equals 13 residues. There was one heparinised blood draw per donor, averaging about 116 mL. Sorting of CD4+ naive, central memory, regulatory and stem cell-like memory cells was performed via CD45RO/CCR7/CD25/CD127/CD95/CD27. Each population that was sorted was more than 95% pure.

Material for sequencing was naive CD4+ T cells from blood. This receptor was taken from a man aged 25 to 40 in good health. This sequence joins TRBV7-9 and TRBJ2-1; D is undetermined. CDR3 in DNA: TGTGCCAGCAGCTTAGAATTCTTAGATGAGCAGTTCTTC. It specifies CASSLEFLDEQFF.